This TCR beta chain is drawn from a study of blood T cell repertoires in COVID-19. Study-wide context: The analysed material was cDNA or gDNA that came from T cells, B-cell-depleted T cells, or PBMCs.

The V gene lost 2 bases and the J gene lost 0 bases, with 25 bases spanning the gap. Germline loops: CDR1 MGHRA, CDR2 YSYEKL. This CDR3 has 20 residues. Authors' data handling: Estimation of nucleated cell counts relied on the amplification of reference gene primers. Profiling relied on immunoSEQ multiplex PCR, and the TCRdb table lists in-frame clones only, not all of them. V and J calls and clone size are given by that table; D and trimming were obtained from the DNA. Of tens of thousands of clones in the sample, 75% to 80% were seen once. Enrolment of Seattle patients took place during active infection, and they were followed longitudinally.

Sequenced input: peripheral blood. This sequence joins TRBV4-1 and TRBJ1-2; D is undetermined. This receptor was identified in a man aged 70 or older with COVID-19, enrolled during active disease. The CDR3 sequence: CASSQSPLKETRNSNYGYTF. For the CDR3, the DNA is TGCGCCAGCAGCCAATCCCCTCTTAAGGAGACGAGAAATTCTAACTATGGCTACACCTTC.